The rows below give T cell receptor beta chains drawn from one sample of a study of cytomegalovirus exposure and HLA in healthy donors. Profiled with immunoSEQ multiplex PCR; TCRdb holds only in-frame clones, not every one. The sample records about 43,000 clones, 45% to 60% being singletons. Sequenced input: PBMCs. The receptor set was obtained from a man between 60 and 70 years old in good health and CMV-seronegative. The CDR3 runs from the conserved cysteine through the conserved F or W. D genes are given only for firm matches. The size entry is marked missing in some rows and otherwise reads once, few, many or a size class.

v_call	j_call	clone_size	d_call	cdr3_aa	cdr3_nt
TRBV30	TRBJ1-1	NA	NA	CAWIYSGIHDRVYTEAFF	TGTGCCTGGATCTATTCGGGAATACACGATCGCGTCTACACTGAAGCTTTCTTT
TRBV25-1	TRBJ2-5	NA	TRBD1	CASSGTGGKETQYF	TGTGCCAGCAGTGGTACAGGGGGGAAAGAGACCCAGTACTTC
TRBV28	TRBJ2-1	NA	TRBD2	CASSPWASGSAMGSYNEQFF	TGTGCCAGCAGCCCCTGGGCTAGCGGGAGCGCGATGGGCTCCTACAATGAGCAGTTCTTC
TRBV29-1	TRBJ1-2	NA	NA	CSVARDNYGYTF	TGCAGCGTGGCTCGGGATAACTATGGCTACACCTTC
TRBV28	TRBJ1-3	NA	NA	CASSAPGSSGNTIYF	TGTGCCAGCAGTGCCCCGGGGAGCTCTGGAAACACCATATATTTT
TRBV6-6	TRBJ2-3	NA	NA	CASKNGEYTDTQYF	TGTGCCAGCAAAAACGGGGAATACACAGATACGCAGTATTTT
TRBV7-9	TRBJ2-1	NA	TRBD2	CASSWGTSEAEQFF	TGTGCCAGCAGCTGGGGGACTAGCGAGGCTGAGCAGTTCTTC
TRBV11-3	TRBJ2-2	NA	TRBD2	CASSSNSGRVTGELFF	TGTGCCAGCAGCTCCAATAGCGGGAGGGTCACCGGGGAGCTGTTTTTT
TRBV19	TRBJ1-1	few	NA	CASATGMNTEAFF	TGTGCCAGTGCGACGGGGATGAACACTGAAGCTTTCTTT
TRBV18	TRBJ2-7	NA	TRBD2	CASSPMVAGSYEQYF	TGTGCCAGCTCACCAATGGTAGCGGGATCGTACGAGCAGTACTTC
TRBV9	TRBJ1-2	few	NA	CASSVVSEGYTF	TGTGCCAGCAGCGTAGTGTCGGAGGGCTACACCTTC
TRBV7-2	TRBJ2-7	NA	TRBD2	CASSLRPSLGLAGGEQYF	TGTGCCAGCAGCTTAAGGCCGAGCCTGGGACTAGCGGGGGGCGAGCAGTACTTC
TRBV6-1	TRBJ2-7	NA	NA	CASSEYHPGAYEQYF	TGTGCCAGCAGTGAATATCACCCGGGGGCCTACGAGCAGTACTTC
TRBV10-3	TRBJ1-5	NA	TRBD1	CAISDANGTAFYSNQPQHF	TGTGCCATCAGTGACGCGAATGGGACAGCTTTCTATAGCAATCAGCCCCAGCATTTT
TRBV11-3	TRBJ2-2	NA	NA	CASSSLGGNGELFF	TGTGCCAGCAGCTCCCTAGGTGGTAACGGGGAGCTGTTTTTT
TRBV28	TRBJ1-5	NA	NA	CASSLYREPGGQPQHF	TGTGCCAGCAGTTTGTACCGGGAACCCGGAGGGCAGCCCCAGCATTTT
TRBV7-2	TRBJ2-7	NA	NA	CASSFRIRSHEQYF	TGTGCCAGCAGCTTCCGTATCAGATCGCACGAGCAGTACTTC
TRBV30	TRBJ2-5	NA	TRBD1	CAFDRGETQYF	TGTGCCTTTGACAGGGGGGAGACCCAGTACTTC
TRBV7-2	TRBJ1-5	NA	NA	CASSFGPGGNQPQHF	TGTGCCAGCAGCTTCGGTCCAGGGGGCAATCAGCCCCAGCATTTT
TRBV2	TRBJ2-7	NA	NA	CASSPNTGYSYEQYF	TGTGCCAGCAGTCCAAACACAGGGTACTCCTACGAGCAGTACTTC
TRBV5-6	TRBJ1-1	many	TRBD1	CASSLAGSQGTPEAFF	TGTGCCAGCAGCTTGGCCGGGTCACAGGGGACCCCTGAAGCTTTCTTT
TRBV25-1	TRBJ1-4	few	NA	CASSELAGDGEKLFF	TGTGCCAGCAGTGAATTAGCAGGGGACGGCGAAAAACTGTTTTTT
TRBV7-8	TRBJ2-1	NA	TRBD2	CASSLAGTSANEQFF	TGTGCCAGCAGCTTAGCGGGGACTAGCGCCAATGAGCAGTTCTTC
TRBV7-2	TRBJ1-1	once	TRBD1	CASSYRTGMNTEAFF	TGTGCCAGCAGCTACCGGACAGGGATGAACACTGAAGCTTTCTTT
TRBV13	TRBJ1-4	NA	TRBD1	CASGTSTGGTTNEKLFF	TGTGCCAGCGGGACGTCGACAGGGGGCACAACTAATGAAAAACTGTTTTTT
TRBV29-1	TRBJ2-7	few	TRBD2	CSVEMGTSGRSSYEQYF	TGCAGCGTTGAAATGGGGACTAGCGGGAGGAGCTCCTACGAGCAGTACTTC
TRBV7-2	TRBJ2-4	NA	NA	CASSSILAGQNIQYF	TGTGCCAGCAGCTCAATACTGGCAGGCCAAAACATTCAGTACTTC
TRBV18	TRBJ2-3	NA	TRBD2	CASSPGGKATQYF	TGTGCCAGCTCACCGGGGGGGAAAGCTACGCAGTATTTT
TRBV6-1	TRBJ1-2	NA	TRBD1	CASSRLGGRDYGYTF	TGTGCCAGCAGCCGCTTAGGGGGCAGGGACTATGGCTACACCTTC
TRBV18	TRBJ1-5	NA	NA	CASSPPGGNQPQHF	TGTGCCAGCTCACCGCCCGGGGGCAATCAGCCCCAGCATTTT
TRBV29-1	TRBJ1-4	NA	TRBD1	CSVSTPGGSNEKLFF	TGCAGCGTCTCGACCCCAGGGGGAAGTAATGAAAAACTGTTTTTT
TRBV27	TRBJ2-7	NA	TRBD1	CASSSSGGEQYF	TGTGCCAGCAGTTCCTCAGGGGGCGAGCAGTACTTC
TRBV9	TRBJ2-1	NA	TRBD2	CASSVASGGYNEQFF	TGTGCCAGCAGCGTAGCCAGCGGGGGATACAATGAGCAGTTCTTC
TRBV29-1	TRBJ2-2	NA	NA	CSVASTGELFF	TGCAGCGTTGCGAGCACCGGGGAGCTGTTTTTT
TRBV30	TRBJ1-2	few	NA	CAWSVLGRGAIDYTF	TGTGCCTGGAGTGTACTGGGTCGGGGGGCAATTGACTACACCTTC
TRBV6-5	TRBJ2-7	few	TRBD1	CASKPGQGAYEQYF	TGTGCCAGCAAACCGGGACAGGGGGCCTACGAGCAGTACTTC
TRBV13	TRBJ1-4	NA	NA	CASSLAGLGNEKLFF	TGTGCCAGCAGCTTAGCGGGGTTGGGGAATGAAAAACTGTTTTTT
TRBV19	TRBJ1-2	NA	TRBD1	CASCHIGTGGAYGYTF	TGTGCCAGTTGTCATATTGGGACAGGGGGCGCCTATGGCTACACCTTC
TRBV4-3	TRBJ1-6	NA	NA	CASSLRISGSPLHF	TGCGCCAGCAGCCTAAGGATAAGCGGATCACCCCTCCACTTT
TRBV7-8	TRBJ2-4	few	NA	CASSLERGMSWNIQYF	TGTGCCAGCAGCTTAGAAAGGGGAATGAGTTGGAACATTCAGTACTTC
TRBV15	TRBJ1-2	few	NA	CATSRAGQLNYGYTF	TGTGCCACCAGCAGAGCTGGACAGCTTAACTATGGCTACACCTTC
TRBV18	TRBJ1-5	NA	NA	CASSPRGGNQPQHF	TGTGCCAGCTCACCCAGGGGAGGGAATCAGCCCCAGCATTTT
TRBV7-9	TRBJ2-1	NA	NA	CASSLISGYNEQFF	TGTGCCAGCAGCTTAATTAGCGGTTACAATGAGCAGTTCTTC